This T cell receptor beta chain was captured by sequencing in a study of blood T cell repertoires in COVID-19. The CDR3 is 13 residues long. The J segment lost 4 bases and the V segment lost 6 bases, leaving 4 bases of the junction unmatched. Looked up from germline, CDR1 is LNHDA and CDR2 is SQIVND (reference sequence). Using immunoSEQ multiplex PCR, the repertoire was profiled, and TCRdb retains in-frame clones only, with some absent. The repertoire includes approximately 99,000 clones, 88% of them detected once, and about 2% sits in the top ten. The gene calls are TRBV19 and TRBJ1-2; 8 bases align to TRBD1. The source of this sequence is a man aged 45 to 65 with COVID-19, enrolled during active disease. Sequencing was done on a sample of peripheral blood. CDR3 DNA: TGTGCCAGTAGCAGAACAGGGGGCTATGGCTACACCTTC. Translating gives CASSRTGGYGYTF.